These 8 T cell receptor beta chains were sequenced from one sample in a study of CD8 T cells in Susac syndrome. When the RNA was reverse transcribed, random hexamers were used with an input of 0.5 to 1 ug. A single record per CDR3 protein comes from TCRdb applying MiXCR to the immunoSEQ multiplex PCR reads. The sample has about 120,000 distinct CDR3 sequences; 80% to 95% are singletons. The material sequenced was CD4+ T cells from PBMCs. These receptors were collected from a human donor in good health.

The chain employs TRBV7-3 and TRBJ2-3; 10 positions match TRBD2. Trimming took 1 base from V and 0 from J; bases not matched to a gene: 4. Germline V gives CDR1 SGHTA, CDR2 FQGTGA. The CDR3 extends over 17 amino acids. DNA of the CDR3: TGTGCCAGCAGCTTAATGGCTAGCGGGGGTAGCACAGATACGCAGTATTTT. The encoded protein is CASSLMASGGSTDTQYF.

The chain is built from TRBV5-1 and TRBJ2-7, with D possibly being TRBD1 (7 bases). Trimming removed 0 bases from V and 5 bases from J, with 12 bases in between. The length of the CDR3 is 14 residues. Germline CDR1 and CDR2: SGHRS and YFSETQ. CDR3 region: CASSLDRGGDEQYF. CDR3 nucleotides: TGCGCCAGCAGCTTGGACAGGGGCGGGGACGAGCAGTACTTC.

The chain carries TRBV23-1 and TRBJ2-1, with D possibly TRBD2 on 6 matching bases. TRBV23-1 is labeled an ORF, and its function is uncertain. The ends were cut back, 3 bases at V and 7 bases at J, with 34 bases in the middle. The CDR3 is made up of 21 amino acids. In DNA form, the CDR3 reads TGCGCCAGCAGTCAGGATGTTAGCGGAGCCGTTTTTTCCGGTCGCCGTAATGAGCAGTTCTTC. Translation: CASSQDVSGAVFSGRRNEQFF.

The chain is built from TRBV7-2 and TRBJ1-2, with no clear D. From germline, CDR1 is SGHTA and CDR2 FQGNSA. This CDR3 has 13 residues. V was cut by 5 bases and J by 4 bases, with 11 bases left in between. CDR3 sequence: CASSHPPAYGYTF. The CDR3 DNA sequence: TGTGCCAGCAGCCACCCCCCGGCCTATGGCTACACCTTC.

The rearrangement uses TRBV25-1 and TRBJ2-3, with 7 bases identical to TRBD2. This CDR3 is built from 16 residues. V was pared by 0 bases and J by 4 bases, with 7 bases of the junction left unmatched. The germline V gene encodes CDR1 MGHDK and CDR2 SYGVNS. CDR3 sequence: CASSEYMAGAADTQYF. CDR3 sequence (DNA): TGTGCCAGCAGTGAATATATGGCGGGAGCGGCAGATACGCAGTATTTT.

The J gene is TRBJ1-1, the V gene TRBV13; D may be TRBD1 (6 bases). V lost 4 bases, J lost 1 base, and 13 bases lay in between. Germline CDR1 is PRHDT and CDR2 is FYEKMQ (reference sequence). The CDR3 consists of 15 residues. The CDR3 protein is CASSSPGVSNTEAFF. In nucleotides, the CDR3 is TGTGCCAGCAGCTCCCCAGGGGTTTCGAACACTGAAGCTTTCTTT.

This rearrangement joins TRBV6-5 to TRBJ1-5; 8 bases align to TRBD1. CDR1 and CDR2 (germline): MNHEY, SVGAGI. J was trimmed by 2 bases and V by 4 bases; bases with no gene match: 4. The CDR3 loop spans 15 amino acids. As DNA, the CDR3 is TGTGCCAGCAGTTCTGGACAGGGCGGCAATCAGCCCCAGCATTTT. Translation: CASSSGQGGNQPQHF.

This sequence joins TRBV29-1 and TRBJ2-3; the D is unclear. The V end was cut by 0 bases, the J end by 1 base, with 8 bases between. From germline, CDR1 is SQVTM and CDR2 ANQGSEA. The CDR3 runs 14 residues. CDR3 loop: CSVEESAGTDTQYF. CDR3 bases: TGCAGCGTTGAAGAAAGCGCCGGCACAGATACGCAGTATTTT.